This T cell receptor beta chain was documented in a study of human T cells and chemical hapten exposure. Study-level background: Small discrepancies in pooled library volume mainly accounted for the varying TCR yields per sample.

Trimming removed 3 bases from V and 4 bases from J; junction bases left unmatched: 11. CDR3 length equals 17 residues. The V gene's germline CDR1 is LGHDT and CDR2 YNNKEL (reference sequence). Findings of the study overall: TCRs at high frequency, those above 1 in 1000, did not change with DPC sensitization.

The study extracted total RNA from unfractionated whole blood. Each cDNA molecule in the library carried unique molecular identifiers. Per the original data handling: Sequenced samples showed a median of approximately 100,000 TCRs each, with counts running from about 22,000 to 700,000. MiXCR was run by TCRdb on the 5' RACE reads, yielding one entry per CDR3 protein. TCRdb, not the authors, supplied the V and J calls. The table shows around 80,000 distinct CDR3 sequences, with roughly 15% occurring only once. As to this clonotype: Its antigen is currently unknown.

The J gene is TRBJ1-3, the V gene TRBV3-1; TRBD1 matches 8 bases. This clonotype was sampled from a female donor in good health. The CDR3 DNA is TGTGCCAGCAGCCAGAATGCAGGGGGCGCATCGGGAAACACCATATATTTT. It yields the protein CASSQNAGGASGNTIYF.